Listed here are 3 T cell receptor beta chains from one sample, sequenced in a study of T and B cells in COVID-19 patients. TRB was amplified from around 250-500 ng of blood genomic DNA. Multiplex PCR with BIOMED2 TRB-A/B primer pools amplified TRB rearrangements. TCRdb re-called the multiplex PCR reads with MiXCR, one entry per CDR3 protein. This sample has about 15,000 distinct CDR3 sequences, with 27% found just once. The sample was blood. The source is a human donor who had recovered from COVID-19.

This clonotype was observed many times. The chain joins TRBV7-6 to TRBJ2-2; no firm D call. The length of the CDR3 is 16 residues. Germline CDR1 reads SGHVS; CDR2 reads FNYEAQ. V gave up 3 bases and J gave up 3 bases, with 14 bases separating them. The CDR3 is CASSLVDRADTGELFF. As DNA, the CDR3 is TGTGCCAGCAGCTTGGTGGATAGGGCGGACACCGGGGAGCTGTTTTTT.

The chain recombines TRBV6-2 or TRBV6-3 with TRBJ1-2; 8 positions match TRBD1. The germline gives CDR1 MNHEY, CDR2 SVGEGT. The CDR3 has 14 amino acids. Losses at the gene ends were 8 bases for V and 3 bases for J; bases not matched to a gene: 8. The CDR3 here is CASETGENYYGYTF. CDR3 nucleotide sequence: TGTGCCAGCGAGACAGGGGAAAACTACTATGGCTACACCTTC.

By its share, this clonotype is medium-sized. The J gene is TRBJ1-1, the V gene TRBV29-1; 9 positions agree with TRBD1. Germline lookup yields CDR1 SQVTM and CDR2 ANQGSEA. The CDR3 totals 15 residues. With V trimmed by 5 bases and J by 5 bases, 12 bases remained unmatched. The chain's CDR3 is CSVPRTGTGMTEAFF. The CDR3 nucleotides read TGCAGCGTTCCTCGCACCGGGACAGGGATGACTGAAGCTTTCTTT.